Sequencing of this T cell receptor beta chain was carried out in a study of radiation and T cells in renal cell carcinoma. Overall study results and limits: In blood, top tumor clones expanded by 2 weeks, shrinking by 4.

Points on this clone: Its antigen is still unknown.

Time point defined: baseline pretreatment blood. Treatment defined: 15 Gy SBRT to primary tumor, nephrectomy 4 weeks later. The data were produced by immunoSEQ multiplex PCR, yet TCRdb's version contains in-frame clones alone and is incomplete. Among some 150,000 clones listed, more than 70% were seen once. J gave up 4 bases and V 5 bases, and 6 bases lay outside the gene matches. Per the germline V gene, CDR1 is SGHTA and CDR2 is FQGNSA. The CDR3 extends over 15 amino acids. This sequence was found in a woman in her fifties or sixties with renal cell carcinoma. The V gene is TRBV7-2, the J gene TRBJ1-5, with 9 bases matching TRBD1. Sequencing used blood, obtained from a patient whose treatment included radiotherapy and nephrectomy. CDR3: CASSTGQGMNQPQHF. DNA of the CDR3: TGTGCCAGCAGCACCGGACAGGGGATGAATCAGCCCCAGCATTTT.